A selection of T cell receptor beta chains follows, all from one sample in a study of cytomegalovirus exposure and HLA in healthy donors. Clones were sequenced by immunoSEQ multiplex PCR, and TCRdb holds only the in-frame ones, with some missing. The profile shows roughly 150,000 clones, approximately 80% of them singletons. The source material was PBMCs. The receptors stem from a male donor in good health and CMV-seronegative. The CDR3 runs from the conserved cysteine through the conserved F or W. A D gene is named only where the DNA matches it firmly. Clone size appears in some rows only: once, few, many, or a class for an expanded clone.

TGTGCCAGCAGCGCTACTAGCGGGGGGTTTGACAATGAGCAGTTCTTC	CASSATSGGFDNEQFF	TRBD2	NA	TRBV5-4	TRBJ2-1
TGCGCCAGCAGCCCACTAGCGGGAGGCTCCTACGAGCAGTACTTC	CASSPLAGGSYEQYF	TRBD2	NA	TRBV5-1	TRBJ2-7
TGTGCCAGCAGCCCACGTAGGACTAGCGGTGACAATGAGCAGTTCTTC	CASSPRRTSGDNEQFF	TRBD2	NA	TRBV14	TRBJ2-1
TGCGCCAGCAGCCAAGGATTACAGGGGGCCCGCAATCAGCCCCAGCATTTT	CASSQGLQGARNQPQHF	TRBD1	once	TRBV4-1	TRBJ1-5
TGTGCTTCCAAGCGGAAGATCTACGAGCAGTACTTC	CASKRKIYEQYF	NA	NA	TRBV19	TRBJ2-7
TGCGCCAGCAGCTTGCTAGGGGTAGTTGAGACCCAGTACTTC	CASSLLGVVETQYF	NA	NA	TRBV5-1	TRBJ2-5
TGTGCCAGCAGGACACAAAGCCTCGGGCGGGCGAACACAGATACGCAGTATTTT	CASRTQSLGRANTDTQYF	NA	NA	TRBV28	TRBJ2-3
TGTGCCAGCAGCTCCTTACGGGGAGGGGCGAAAACCGGGGAGCTGTTTTTT	CASSSLRGGAKTGELFF	TRBD2	NA	TRBV11-2	TRBJ2-2
TGTGCCAGCAGACCTACAGGGGGCCGGAACATTCAGTACTTC	CASRPTGGRNIQYF	TRBD1	NA	TRBV6-5	TRBJ2-4
TGTGCCAGCAGCCAACAAGGGGGGGTTCAGGCGGAGCAGTTCTTC	CASSQQGGVQAEQFF	NA	once	TRBV11-3	TRBJ2-1
TGTGCCAGCAGCCCCGGACAGGGTACGGGCAATCAGCCCCAGCATTTT	CASSPGQGTGNQPQHF	TRBD1	NA	TRBV5-8	TRBJ1-5
TGTGCCAGCAGCTTGAGTGGGGGCGTACTTGGCTACACCTTC	CASSLSGGVLGYTF	NA	few	TRBV7-9	TRBJ1-2
TGTGCCAGCAGTTTAGGGGGGGCGGATGGCTACACCTTC	CASSLGGADGYTF	NA	NA	TRBV27	TRBJ1-2
TGTGCCAGCAGCCAACTAGGGTCTAGCACAGATACGCAGTATTTT	CASSQLGSSTDTQYF	NA	NA	TRBV6-4	TRBJ2-3
TGTGCCAGCAGGGGGACAGGGCGCAACTCTGGGGCCAACGTCCTGACTTTC	CASRGTGRNSGANVLTF	TRBD1	NA	TRBV28	TRBJ2-6
TGCAGCACTCAGGGTACAGGTGATTATGGCTACACCTTC	CSTQGTGDYGYTF	NA	NA	TRBV29-1	TRBJ1-2
TGCGCCAGCAGCCAAGAGGTGGGGGGACTCTACGAGCAGTACTTC	CASSQEVGGLYEQYF	NA	NA	TRBV4-1	TRBJ2-7